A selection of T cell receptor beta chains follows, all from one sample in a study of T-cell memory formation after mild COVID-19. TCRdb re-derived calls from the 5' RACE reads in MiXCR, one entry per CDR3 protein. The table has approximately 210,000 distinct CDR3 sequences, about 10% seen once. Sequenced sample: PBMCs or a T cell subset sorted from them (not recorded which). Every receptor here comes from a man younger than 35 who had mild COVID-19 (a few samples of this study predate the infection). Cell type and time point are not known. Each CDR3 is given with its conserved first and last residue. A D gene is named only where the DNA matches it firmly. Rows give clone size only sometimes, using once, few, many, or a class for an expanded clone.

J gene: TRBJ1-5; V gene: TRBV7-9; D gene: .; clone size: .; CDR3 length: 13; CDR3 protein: CAVDGASYGPQHF; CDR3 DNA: TGTGCCGTCGATGGGGCGAGCTATGGGCCCCAGCATTTT
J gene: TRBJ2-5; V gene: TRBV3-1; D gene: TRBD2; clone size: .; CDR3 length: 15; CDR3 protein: CASCPGTSGQETQYF; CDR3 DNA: TGTGCCAGCTGCCCCGGGACTAGCGGCCAAGAGACCCAGTACTTC
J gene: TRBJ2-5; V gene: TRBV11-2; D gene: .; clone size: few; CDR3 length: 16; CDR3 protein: CASSLARLGMRETQYF; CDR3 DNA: TGTGCCAGCAGCTTAGCGCGACTGGGGATGAGGGAGACCCAGTACTTC
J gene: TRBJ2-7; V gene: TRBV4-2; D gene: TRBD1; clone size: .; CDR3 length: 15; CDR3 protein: CASSQFSGQGYEQYF; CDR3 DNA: TGTGCCAGCAGCCAATTCTCGGGACAGGGCTACGAGCAGTACTTC
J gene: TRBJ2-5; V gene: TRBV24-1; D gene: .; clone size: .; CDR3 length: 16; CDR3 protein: CATSDLHIKGRETQYF; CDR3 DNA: TGTGCCACCAGTGATTTGCATATAAAGGGAAGAGAGACCCAGTACTTC
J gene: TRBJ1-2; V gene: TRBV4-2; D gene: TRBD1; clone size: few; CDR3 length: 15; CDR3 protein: CASSHLGTGNYGYTF; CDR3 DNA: TGTGCCAGCAGCCACTTAGGGACAGGGAACTATGGCTACACCTTC
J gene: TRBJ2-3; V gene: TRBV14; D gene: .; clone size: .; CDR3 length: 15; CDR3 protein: CASSQETARSDTQYF; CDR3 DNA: TGTGCCAGCAGCCAGGAGACCGCGCGGTCAGATACGCAGTATTTT
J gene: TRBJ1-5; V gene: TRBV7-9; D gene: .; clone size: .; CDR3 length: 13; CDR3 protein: CASSDYGNQPQHF; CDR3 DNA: TGTGCCAGCAGCGACTACGGGAATCAGCCCCAGCATTTT
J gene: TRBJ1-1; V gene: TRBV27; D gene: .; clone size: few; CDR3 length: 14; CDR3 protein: CASTRGGWNTEAFF; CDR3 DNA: TGTGCCAGCACCAGAGGGGGATGGAACACTGAAGCTTTCTTT
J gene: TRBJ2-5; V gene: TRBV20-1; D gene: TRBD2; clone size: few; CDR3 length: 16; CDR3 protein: CSARRLAGGPQETQYF; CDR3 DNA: TGCAGTGCTAGGAGGCTAGCGGGGGGCCCCCAAGAGACCCAGTACTTC
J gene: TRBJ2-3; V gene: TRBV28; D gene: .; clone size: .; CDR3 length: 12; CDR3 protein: CASNSVTDTQYF; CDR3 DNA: TGTGCCAGTAACTCGGTCACAGATACGCAGTATTTT